One and the same sample provided the 14 T cell receptor beta chains below, sequenced in a study of T cell responses to AZD1222 COVID-19 vaccine. Produced via immunoSEQ multiplex PCR; TCRdb's table is partial and in-frame only. The repertoire holds around 65,000 clones, 65% to 85% seen once, with 26% in the top ten. The starting material was peripheral blood, obtained 28 days after the second AZD1222 dose. The receptors shown here come from an adult who received the AZD1222 COVID-19 vaccine.

The J gene is TRBJ2-7, the V gene TRBV4-1; TRBD1 is a possible D gene (5 bases). Per germline, CDR1 MGHRA and CDR2 YSYEKL. V dropped 5 bases and J dropped 2 bases, with 10 bases sitting between them. CDR3 size: 13 residues. Written as DNA, the CDR3 is TGCGCCAGCAGCTCGACAGATCCCTACGAGCAGTACTTC. Encoded protein: CASSSTDPYEQYF.

J is TRBJ1-3 and V is TRBV19; D is ambiguous. Germline V gives CDR1 LNHDA, CDR2 SQIVND (reference sequence). With 8 bases removed from V and 4 bases from J, the gap between germline ends came to 3 bases. The CDR3 length is 10 residues. The CDR3 here is CASYGNTIYF. The CDR3 DNA follows: TGTGCCAGTTACGGAAACACCATATATTTT.

The chain recombines TRBV6-5 with TRBJ2-1, with D perhaps being TRBD1 or TRBD2 (6 bases each). V was pared by 7 bases and J by 9 bases, with 19 bases between. The CDR3 is 14 amino acids. From germline, CDR1 is MNHEY and CDR2 SVGAGI. CDR3 amino acids: CASTKGGLRAEQFF. The CDR3 DNA reads TGTGCCAGCACTAAGGGGGGTCTGAGGGCTGAGCAGTTCTTC.

The chain joins TRBV6-6 to TRBJ2-7, with 13 bases identical to TRBD2. The junction had 6 bases not matched to a gene; V was cut back by 2 bases and J by 5 bases. CDR1 is MNHNY and CDR2 is SVGAGI in the germline V gene (reference sequence). There are 16 residues in the CDR3. The CDR3 DNA sequence: TGTGCCAGCAGTTACAATGGACTAGCGGGAGAGGACGAGCAGTACTTC. Amino acid sequence: CASSYNGLAGEDEQYF.

The genes are TRBV12-1 and TRBJ2-7; the tabulated D call, TRBD2, remains unverified against the DNA. TRBV12-1 is labeled a pseudogene. The CDR3 is 14 residues long. The CDR3 sequence is CASSYRGYLPGQYF. The CDR3 bases are TGTGCCAGCAGCTACCGCGGGTACCTCCCGGGGCAGTACTTC.

The CDR3 protein is CATSPGETNSPLHF. CDR3 coding DNA: TGTGCCACCAGTCCCGGGGAAACGAATTCACCCCTCCACTTT. V is TRBV15 and J is TRBJ1-6, with D unclear. V lost 6 bases and J lost 7, with 13 bases in between. The CDR3 contains 14 residues. CDR1 is LNHNV and CDR2 is YYDKDF in the germline V gene (reference sequence).

This chain uses TRBV18 with TRBJ1-1; no definite D call. Germline V gene sequence: CDR1 KGHSH, CDR2 LQKENI. The V gene lost 1 base and the J gene lost 0 bases, with 3 bases spanning the gap. The CDR3 has 13 residues. CDR3 amino acids: CASSPQVNTEAFF. CDR3 DNA: TGTGCCAGCTCACCACAAGTGAACACTGAAGCTTTCTTT.

The chain uses TRBV10-3 and TRBJ1-1, with 9 bases lining up with TRBD1. From germline, CDR1 is ENHRY and CDR2 SYGVKD. The CDR3 has 14 amino acids. The ends lost 6 bases at V and 2 bases at J; junction bases unmatched: 4. The CDR3 is CAISLGQGNTEAFF. CDR3 in DNA: TGTGCCATCAGCTTGGGACAGGGAAACACTGAAGCTTTCTTT.

The chain links TRBV5-1 to TRBJ2-1; 11 nucleotides agree with TRBD2. V trimming: 7 bases; J trimming: 9 bases; junction bases outside the gene matches: 9. Per the germline V gene, CDR1 is SGHRS and CDR2 is YFSETQ. The CDR3 consists of 14 residues. The CDR3 loop reads CASQLAGVNVEQFF. The CDR3 DNA is TGCGCCAGCCAACTAGCGGGAGTGAACGTTGAGCAGTTCTTC.

This sequence joins TRBV3-1 (or the pseudogene TRBV3-2) and TRBJ2-5, with D tentatively TRBD1 (7 bases). V lost 1 base and J 5 bases, leaving 14 bases between the germline ends. CDR3 length equals 15 residues. Germline CDR1 reads LGHDT; CDR2 reads YNNKEL (reference sequence). CDR3 residues: CASSQVGGGGETQYF. CDR3 nucleotides: TGTGCCAGCAGCCAAGTAGGAGGGGGCGGGGAGACCCAGTACTTC.

The rearrangement uses TRBV5-1 and TRBJ2-1, with 10 nucleotides matching TRBD1. The CDR3 is 15 residues long. Germline CDR1 reads SGHRS; CDR2 reads YFSETQ. V lost 4 bases and J lost 1; bases outside the gene matches: 2. The CDR3 is CASSGGQGSYNEQFF. Written as DNA, the CDR3 is TGCGCCAGCAGCGGGGGACAGGGGTCCTACAATGAGCAGTTCTTC.

The rearrangement joins TRBV19 to TRBJ2-1, with D possibly TRBD1 on 5 matching bases. CDR1 LNHDA and CDR2 SQIVND come from the germline V gene (reference sequence). This CDR3 contains 14 residues. The V end was cut by 5 bases, the J end by 9 bases, with 17 bases between. The CDR3 protein is CASSLPPGQGEQFF. The CDR3 bases are TGTGCCAGTAGTCTTCCGCCCGGTCAGGGTGAGCAGTTCTTC.

J is TRBJ2-7 and V is TRBV23-1; 8 nucleotides line up with TRBD2. TRBV23-1 is identified as an open reading frame with a role that is uncertain. V was clipped by 0 bases and J by 6 bases; unmatched bases: 16. There are 18 residues in the CDR3. CDR3 DNA: TGCGCCAGCAGTCAATCGATTAAAGTAGGACTAGCTACCGGCGAGCAGTACTTC. Protein product: CASSQSIKVGLATGEQYF.

In this sample, this clone turned up a few times. This sequence joins TRBV6-5 and TRBJ1-5; no clear D. The CDR3 loop spans 14 amino acids. The germline V gene encodes CDR1 MNHEY and CDR2 SVGAGI. Trimming removed 0 bases at V and 11 bases at J, with 14 bases between. CDR3 bases: TGTGCCAGCAGTTACTCTGGCGCCAGTGGCGCCCAGCATTTT. Translating it yields CASSYSGASGAQHF.